The 21 T cell receptor beta chains below all came from one sample that was sequenced in a study of OX40 agonist ivuxolimab in advanced cancers. This table comes from immunoSEQ multiplex PCR, and its TCRdb copy is limited to in-frame clones, with some not included. Of 98,000 or so clones detected, about 91% appear once; the ten largest clones hold around 0.34%. This material consisted of CD4+ or CD8+ T cells sorted from blood, taken in a trial of the OX40 agonist ivuxolimab. The receptors shown here come from an adult with an advanced solid tumor such as melanoma, head and neck, liver or kidney cancer.

The V and J genes are TRBV7-2 and TRBJ2-5; TRBD1 agrees at 9 bases. Germline lookup yields CDR1 SGHTA and CDR2 FQGNSA. With V trimmed by 3 bases and J by 2 bases, 7 bases remained unmatched. This CDR3 comprises 16 residues. As DNA, the CDR3 is TGTGCCAGCAGCTTTGGGGACAGGGCCTATCAAGAGACCCAGTACTTC. Translated, it gives CASSFGDRAYQETQYF.

Only a few counts were recorded for this clone. V gene TRBV7-9 combines with J gene TRBJ1-2, with 8 nucleotides matching TRBD1. Germline-derived CDR1 and CDR2 are SEHNR and FQNEAQ (reference sequence). Trimming cost V 1 base and J 7 bases; bases outside gene matches: 8. The CDR3 length is 15 residues. CDR3 sequence: CASSLGTGLGGGYTF. The CDR3 nucleotides are TGTGCCAGCAGCTTAGGGACAGGGCTGGGCGGTGGCTACACCTTC.

The rearrangement links TRBV5-1 to TRBJ2-7; TRBD2 aligns across 9 bases. Germline CDR1 and CDR2: SGHRS and YFSETQ. With V trimmed by 0 bases and J by 2 bases, 0 bases remained unmatched. CDR3 length: 14 residues. The CDR3, as DNA: TGCGCCAGCAGCTTGGGGACTAGCGCCTACGAGCAGTACTTC. This encodes CASSLGTSAYEQYF.

The rearrangement joins TRBV30 to TRBJ2-2; tentatively, D is TRBD1 (6 bases). V lost 0 bases to trimming and J lost 4 bases, with 6 bases between them. Looked up from germline, CDR1 is GTSNPN and CDR2 is SVGIG (reference sequence). The CDR3 runs to 13 residues. In nucleotides, the CDR3 is TGTGCCTGGAGTGTAGGGGGCACCGGGGAGCTGTTTTTT. This translates into CAWSVGGTGELFF.

The chain carries TRBV19 and TRBJ2-1, with D possibly called TRBD1 or TRBD2 (5 bases each). The CDR3 has 16 amino acids. CDR1 and CDR2 (germline): LNHDA, SQIVND (reference sequence). Trimming took 2 bases from V and 7 from J, leaving 18 bases between them. CDR3 DNA sequence: TGTGCCAGTAGTATAAGGGCTGGGAGTGGGGGAAATGAGCAGTTCTTC. Translating gives CASSIRAGSGGNEQFF.

The rearrangement links TRBV5-1 to TRBJ1-1; the D is unclear. Trimming removed 0 bases from V and 5 bases from J, with 11 bases in between. The germline gives CDR1 SGHRS, CDR2 YFSETQ. The CDR3 consists of 14 residues. DNA for the CDR3: TGCGCCAGCAGCTTGGGGGCGCTGGGGACTGAAGCTTTCTTT. This gives the protein CASSLGALGTEAFF.

The chain carries TRBV10-3 and TRBJ2-3; D is ambiguous. This CDR3 is 12 amino acids long. Trimming cost V 3 bases and J 8 bases, with 9 bases left between them. The germline CDR1 and CDR2 sequences are ENHRY and SYGVKD. This chain's CDR3 is CAISDGLGTQYF. The CDR3 coding sequence is TGTGCCATCAGTGATGGGCTAGGTACGCAGTATTTT.

The chain recombines TRBV6-5 with TRBJ2-2; D uncertain. The V gene lost 5 bases and the J gene lost 1 base, with 8 bases spanning the gap. Germline CDR1 reads MNHEY; CDR2 reads SVGAGI. CDR3 length: 14 residues. The CDR3 DNA sequence: TGTGCCAGCAGTCGGGCAGGGAACACCGGGGAGCTGTTTTTT. It specifies CASSRAGNTGELFF.

This chain links TRBV30 with TRBJ1-6; TRBD1 agrees at 9 bases. V trimming: 5 bases; J trimming: 4 bases; junction bases outside the gene matches: 0. CDR3 length equals 13 residues. Germline CDR1 reads GTSNPN; CDR2 reads SVGIG (reference sequence). The CDR3 nucleotides read TGTGCCTGGGACAGGGGGTATAATTCACCCCTCCACTTT. Translating it yields CAWDRGYNSPLHF.

This clone turned up a few times. The chain is built from TRBV4-3 and TRBJ2-3; no reliable D call. This CDR3 contains 13 residues. Germline CDR1 LGHNA, CDR2 YSLEER. Trimming stripped 4 bases from V and 6 bases from J, with 11 bases between. The CDR3 bases are TGCGCCAGCAGCCGGGCAGCACAGGATACGCAGTATTTT. Translation gives CASSRAAQDTQYF.

The CDR3 protein is CASSLVAPTDTQYF. The CDR3 nucleotides are TGTGCCAGCAGCTTGGTAGCTCCCACAGATACGCAGTATTTT. The chain combines TRBV5-4 with TRBJ2-3; D uncertain. The germline V gene has CDR1 SGHNT and CDR2 YYREEE (reference sequence). The length of the CDR3 is 14 residues. Trimming took off 0 bases at V and 2 bases at J, with 7 bases between the two ends.

CDR3 nucleotide sequence: TGTGCCAGTAGTATACCCCAAGAGACCCAGTACTTC. It translates to CASSIPQETQYF. The V call is TRBV19, the J call TRBJ2-5; D is undetermined. Germline CDR1 reads LNHDA; CDR2 reads SQIVND (reference sequence). The CDR3 loop spans 12 amino acids. Trimming left V 2 bases short and J 1 base short, with 2 bases between.

The chain joins TRBV29-1 to TRBJ1-2, with 8 bases that match TRBD1. The CDR3 is 14 residues long. With V trimmed by 7 bases and J by 8 bases, 15 bases remained unmatched. Germline V lookup: CDR1 SQVTM, CDR2 ANQGSEA. The CDR3 region has the DNA TGCAGCGCATTGGTGTACACCGGACAGGGAGGCTACACCTTC. Translating gives CSALVYTGQGGYTF.

This rearrangement joins TRBV18 to TRBJ1-4; D unresolved. Trimming took off 3 bases at V and 7 bases at J, with 9 bases between the two ends. Looked up from germline, CDR1 is KGHSH and CDR2 is LQKENI. The CDR3 length is 13 residues. The CDR3 spells CASSPNGAEKLFF. The CDR3 coding sequence is TGTGCCAGCTCACCTAACGGAGCTGAAAAACTGTTTTTT. Full variable domain (outside the CDR3, taken from reference TRBV18 and TRBJ1-4): NAGVMQNPRHLVRRRGQEARLRCSPMKGHSHVYWYRQLPEEGLKFMVYLQKENIIDESGMPKERFSAEFPKEGPSILRIQQVVRGDSAAYFCASSPNGAEKLFFGSGTQLSVL.

The chain links TRBV6-6 to TRBJ1-4; tentative D call: TRBD1 (5 bases). CDR3 length equals 13 residues. The germline V and J ends were trimmed by 2 bases and 8 bases, with 9 bases remaining between them. CDR1 MNHNY and CDR2 SVGAGI come from the germline V gene (reference sequence). The CDR3 protein is CASSYGAEEKLFF. CDR3 DNA: TGTGCCAGCAGTTACGGGGCCGAAGAAAAACTGTTTTTT.

The chain links TRBV27 to TRBJ1-6, with D possibly TRBD1 on 6 matching bases. Trimming shortened V by 3 bases and J by 7 bases, and 13 bases separated the two germline ends. Looked up from germline, CDR1 is MNHEY and CDR2 is SMNVEV (reference sequence). The CDR3 consists of 15 residues. CDR3 nucleotide sequence: TGTGCCAGCAGTTTGGTACAGGGTGGAAATTCACCCCTCCACTTT. Protein sequence: CASSLVQGGNSPLHF.

In this sample, this clone turned up once. The CDR3 is CASSIEDNNQPQHF. In DNA, the CDR3 is TGTGCCAGTAGTATTGAAGATAACAATCAGCCCCAGCATTTT. The gene calls are TRBV19 and TRBJ1-5; no reliable D call. V was trimmed by 3 bases and J by 3 bases, leaving 9 bases between them. The CDR3 consists of 14 residues. Per the germline V gene, CDR1 is LNHDA and CDR2 is SQIVND (reference sequence). Full variable domain (remainder filled in from reference TRBV19 and TRBJ1-5): DGGITQSPKYLFRKEGQNVTLSCEQNLNHDAMYWYRQDPGQGLRLIYYSQIVNDFQKGDIAEGYSVSREKKESFPLTVTSAQKNPTAFYLCASSIEDNNQPQHFGDGTRLSIL.

This chain links TRBV6-1 with TRBJ2-7; 9 bases agree with TRBD1. Germline values: CDR1 MNHNS, CDR2 SASEGT. Trimming removed 4 bases from V and 5 bases from J; junction bases left unmatched: 15. CDR3 size: 17 residues. The CDR3 bases are TGTGCCAGCAGTGGCCACTACAGGGGGCCAGGTCGGGACGAGCAGTACTTC. Protein sequence: CASSGHYRGPGRDEQYF.

The chain employs TRBV19 and TRBJ2-3; 7 nucleotides line up with TRBD2. Germline CDR1 and CDR2: LNHDA and SQIVND (reference sequence). The CDR3 consists of 17 residues. Trimming took 0 bases from V and 3 from J; bases not matched to a gene: 9. CDR3 sequence reads: CASSIDRSGLGTDTQYF. The CDR3, as DNA: TGTGCCAGTAGTATAGATCGCAGCGGACTAGGGACAGATACGCAGTATTTT.

The rearrangement links TRBV29-1 to TRBJ2-3; TRBD2 is a possible D gene (5 bases). The V and J ends lost 5 bases and 4 bases respectively, with 10 bases between them. The CDR3 is made up of 12 amino acids. Looked up from germline, CDR1 is SQVTM and CDR2 is ANQGSEA. The CDR3 reads CSVYGGADTQYF. The CDR3 DNA follows: TGCAGCGTTTATGGAGGTGCAGATACGCAGTATTTT.

The V call is TRBV28, the J call TRBJ2-7, with a weak D call TRBD2 (7 bases). CDR1 is MDHEN, CDR2 SYDVKM, per germline. Trimming shortened V by 4 bases and J by 5 bases, and 18 bases separated the two germline ends. The CDR3 has 15 residues. Here the CDR3 DNA reads TGTGCCAGCAGTTCCATTGGGGGCGGGAGCGACGAGCAGTACTTC. Residues: CASSSIGGGSDEQYF. Full variable domain (outside the CDR3, taken from reference TRBV28 and TRBJ2-7): DVKVTQSSRYLVKRTGEKVFLECVQDMDHENMFWYRQDPGLGLRLIYFSYDVKMKEKGDIPEGYSVSREKKERFSLILESASTNQTSMYLCASSSIGGGSDEQYFGPGTRLTVT.